This TCR beta chain was found in a study of T cell responses to AZD1222 COVID-19 vaccine. Germline values: CDR1 KGHSH, CDR2 LQKENI. This CDR3 region has 13 residues. With V trimmed by 0 bases and J by 7 bases, 0 bases remained unmatched. This clone was counted a single time. This sample includes further DNA sequences coding for the same CDR3. The repertoire was sequenced with immunoSEQ multiplex PCR; TCRdb's copy has only in-frame clones and lacks some. Among some 180,000 clones listed, around nine tenths were seen once. The chain employs TRBV18 and TRBJ2-1, with 7 bases matching TRBD1. The clonotype was recovered from an adult in good health. The starting material was peripheral blood, obtained on day 0 of AZD1222 vaccination. CDR3 residues: CASSPPTGNEQFF. CDR3 coding DNA: TGTGCCAGCTCACCACCGACAGGGAATGAGCAGTTCTTC.